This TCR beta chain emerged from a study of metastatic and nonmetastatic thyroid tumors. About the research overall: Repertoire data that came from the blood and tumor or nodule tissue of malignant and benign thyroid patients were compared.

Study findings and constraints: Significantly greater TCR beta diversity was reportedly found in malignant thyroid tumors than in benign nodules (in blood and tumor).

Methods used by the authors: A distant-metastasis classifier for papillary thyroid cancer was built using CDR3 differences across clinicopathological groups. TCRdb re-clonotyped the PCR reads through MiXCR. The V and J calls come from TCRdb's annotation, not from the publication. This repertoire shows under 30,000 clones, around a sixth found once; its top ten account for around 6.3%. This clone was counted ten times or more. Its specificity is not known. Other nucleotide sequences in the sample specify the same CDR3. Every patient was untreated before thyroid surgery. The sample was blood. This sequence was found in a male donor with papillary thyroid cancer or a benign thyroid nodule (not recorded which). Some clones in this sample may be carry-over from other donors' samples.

The CDR3 here is CASSKEPSTGTDTQYF. In nucleotides, the CDR3 is TGTGCCAGCAGTAAAGAGCCCTCTACTGGCACAGATACGCAGTATTTT. The chain combines TRBV6-1 with TRBJ2-3, with no clear D. The CDR3 runs to 16 residues. Germline CDR1 MNHNS, CDR2 SASEGT. V gave up 5 bases and J gave up 1 base, with 16 bases separating them.